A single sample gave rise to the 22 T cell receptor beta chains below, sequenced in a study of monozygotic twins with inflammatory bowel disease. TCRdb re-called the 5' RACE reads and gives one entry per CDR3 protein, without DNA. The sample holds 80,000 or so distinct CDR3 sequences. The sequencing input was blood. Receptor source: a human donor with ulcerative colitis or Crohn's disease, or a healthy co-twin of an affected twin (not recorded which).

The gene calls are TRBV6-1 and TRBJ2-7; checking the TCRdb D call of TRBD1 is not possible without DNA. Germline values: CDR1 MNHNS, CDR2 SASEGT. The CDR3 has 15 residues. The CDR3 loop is CASSTRRQVPYEQYF.

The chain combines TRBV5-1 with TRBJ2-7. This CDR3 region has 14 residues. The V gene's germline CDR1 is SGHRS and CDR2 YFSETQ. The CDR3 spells CASSLEGSSYEQYF. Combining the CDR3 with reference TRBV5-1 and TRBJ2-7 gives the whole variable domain KAGVTQTPRYLIKTRGQQVTLSCSPISGHRSVSWYQQTPGQGLQFLFEYFSETQRNKGNFPGRFSGRQFSNSRSEMNVSTLELGDSALYLCASSLEGSSYEQYFGPGTRLTVT.

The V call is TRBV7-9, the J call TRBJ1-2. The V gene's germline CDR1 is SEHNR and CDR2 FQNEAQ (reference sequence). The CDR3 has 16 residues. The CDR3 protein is CASSSLRRTINYGYTF. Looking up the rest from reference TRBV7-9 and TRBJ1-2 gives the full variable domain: DTGVSQNPRHKITKRGQNVTFRCDPISEHNRLYWYRQTLGQGPEFLTYFQNEAQLEKSRLLSDRFSAERPKGSFSTLEIQRTEQGDSAMYLCASSSLRRTINYGYTFGSGTRLTVV.

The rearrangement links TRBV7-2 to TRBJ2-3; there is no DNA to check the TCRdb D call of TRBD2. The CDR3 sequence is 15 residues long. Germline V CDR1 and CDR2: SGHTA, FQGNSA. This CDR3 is CASSASLAGRNTQYF. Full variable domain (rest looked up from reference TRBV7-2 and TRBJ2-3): GAGVSQSPSNKVTEKGKDVELRCDPISGHTALYWYRQSLGQGLEFLIYFQGNSAPDKSGLPSDRFSAERTGGSVSTLTIQRTQQEDSAVYLCASSASLAGRNTQYFGPGTRLTVL.

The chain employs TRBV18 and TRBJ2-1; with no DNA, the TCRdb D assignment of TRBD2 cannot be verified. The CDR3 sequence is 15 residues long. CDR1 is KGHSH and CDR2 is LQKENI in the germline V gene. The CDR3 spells CASSPNAGGNNEQFF. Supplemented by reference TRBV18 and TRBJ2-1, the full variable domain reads NAGVMQNPRHLVRRRGQEARLRCSPMKGHSHVYWYRQLPEEGLKFMVYLQKENIIDESGMPKERFSAEFPKEGPSILRIQQVVRGDSAAYFCASSPNAGGNNEQFFGPGTRLTVL.

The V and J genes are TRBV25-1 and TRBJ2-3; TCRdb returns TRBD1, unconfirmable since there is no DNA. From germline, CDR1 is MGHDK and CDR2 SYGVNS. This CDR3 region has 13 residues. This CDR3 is CASSRGGIDTQYF.

This chain's CDR3 is CASSLGVFGLYNEQFF. The rearrangement joins TRBV7-9 to TRBJ2-1. Germline V gene lookup returns CDR1 SEHNR and CDR2 FQNEAQ (reference sequence). There are 16 residues in the CDR3.

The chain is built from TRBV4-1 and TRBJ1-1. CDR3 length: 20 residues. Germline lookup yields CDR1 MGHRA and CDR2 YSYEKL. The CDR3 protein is CASKAPLRTRPARVDTEAFF.

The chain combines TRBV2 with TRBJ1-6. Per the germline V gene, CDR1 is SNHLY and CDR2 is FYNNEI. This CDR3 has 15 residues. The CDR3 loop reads CASSEFWRDNSPLHF.

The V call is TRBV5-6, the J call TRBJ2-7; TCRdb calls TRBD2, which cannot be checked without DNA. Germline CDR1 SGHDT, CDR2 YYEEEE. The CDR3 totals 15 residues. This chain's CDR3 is CASSLESELPYEQYF.

The CDR3 sequence: CASSFPQTRPSNSPLHF. V and J are TRBV7-2 and TRBJ1-6; the D call from TCRdb, TRBD1, cannot be confirmed without DNA. Germline values: CDR1 SGHTA, CDR2 FQGNSA. The CDR3 has 17 amino acids. The variable domain in full, completed from reference TRBV7-2 and TRBJ1-6, reads GAGVSQSPSNKVTEKGKDVELRCDPISGHTALYWYRQSLGQGLEFLIYFQGNSAPDKSGLPSDRFSAERTGGSVSTLTIQRTQQEDSAVYLCASSFPQTRPSNSPLHFGNGTRLTVT.

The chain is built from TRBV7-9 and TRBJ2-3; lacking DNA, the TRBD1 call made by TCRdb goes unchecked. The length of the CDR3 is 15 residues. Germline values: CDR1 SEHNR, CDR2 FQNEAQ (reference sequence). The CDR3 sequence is CAVTGRGTSTDTQYF. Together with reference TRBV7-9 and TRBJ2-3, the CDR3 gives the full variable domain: DTGVSQNPRHKITKRGQNVTFRCDPISEHNRLYWYRQTLGQGPEFLTYFQNEAQLEKSRLLSDRFSAERPKGSFSTLEIQRTEQGDSAMYLCAVTGRGTSTDTQYFGPGTRLTVL.

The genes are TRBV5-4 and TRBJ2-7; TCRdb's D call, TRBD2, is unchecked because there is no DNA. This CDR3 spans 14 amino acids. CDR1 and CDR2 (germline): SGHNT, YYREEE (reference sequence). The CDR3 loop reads CASSLDRGRSEQYF.

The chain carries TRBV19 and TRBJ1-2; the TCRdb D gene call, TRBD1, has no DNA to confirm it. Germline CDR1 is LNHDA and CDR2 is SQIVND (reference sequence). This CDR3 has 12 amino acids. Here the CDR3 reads CASADRDSGYTF.

CDR3 sequence: CSASGDRNQPQHF. This chain joins TRBV20-1 and TRBJ1-5; TCRdb designates TRBD1, a call that cannot be tested without DNA. Germline loops: CDR1 DFQATT, CDR2 SNEGSKA (reference sequence). The length of the CDR3 is 13 residues.

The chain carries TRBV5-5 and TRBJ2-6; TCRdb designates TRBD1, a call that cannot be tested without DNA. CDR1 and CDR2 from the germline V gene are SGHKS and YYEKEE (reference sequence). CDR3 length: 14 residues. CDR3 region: CASTPRSGANVLTF.

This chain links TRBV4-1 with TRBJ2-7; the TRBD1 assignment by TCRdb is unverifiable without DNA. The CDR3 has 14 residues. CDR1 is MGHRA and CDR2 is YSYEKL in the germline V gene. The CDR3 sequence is CASSQVGGGYEQYF.

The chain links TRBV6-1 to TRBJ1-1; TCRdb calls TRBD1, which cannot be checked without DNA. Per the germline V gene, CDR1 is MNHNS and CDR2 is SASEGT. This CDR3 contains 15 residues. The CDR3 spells CASSRIVRGGTEAFF.

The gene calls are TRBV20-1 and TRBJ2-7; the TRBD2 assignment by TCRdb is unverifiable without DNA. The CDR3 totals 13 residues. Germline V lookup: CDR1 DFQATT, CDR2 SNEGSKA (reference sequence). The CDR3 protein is CSASGGTSYEQYF.

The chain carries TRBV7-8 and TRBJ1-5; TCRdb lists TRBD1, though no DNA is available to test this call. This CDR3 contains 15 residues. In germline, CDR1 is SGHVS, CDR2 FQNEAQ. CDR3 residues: CASSPGTGSSQPQHF.

CDR3 protein: CASSFDGYEQYF. The J gene is TRBJ2-7, the V gene TRBV12-3 or TRBV12-4. The CDR3 runs 12 residues.

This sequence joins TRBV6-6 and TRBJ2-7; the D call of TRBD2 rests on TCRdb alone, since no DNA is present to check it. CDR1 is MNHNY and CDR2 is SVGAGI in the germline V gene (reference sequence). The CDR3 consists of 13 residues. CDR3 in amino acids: CASRVGRLDEQYF.